This paragraph covers one TCR beta chain sequence. RNA totalling about 0.5 to 1 ug underwent reverse transcription with random hexamers. A single record per CDR3 protein comes from TCRdb applying MiXCR to the immunoSEQ multiplex PCR reads. The table records around 130,000 distinct CDR3 sequences, 94% of them present only once. The data originate from a study of CD8 T cells in Susac syndrome. CDR1 is WNHNN and CDR2 is SYGVQD in the germline V gene (reference sequence). The CDR3 contains 14 residues. The V end was cut by 9 bases, the J end by 0 bases, with 14 bases between. This receptor was identified in a human donor with multiple sclerosis. The sequenced sample was CD4+ T cells from PBMCs. The gene calls are TRBV10-1 and TRBJ1-1, with D unclear. CDR3 nucleotides: TGCGCCAGTAGAGAGTCCGGTCTGAACACTGAAGCTTTCTTT. Translation: CASRESGLNTEAFF.